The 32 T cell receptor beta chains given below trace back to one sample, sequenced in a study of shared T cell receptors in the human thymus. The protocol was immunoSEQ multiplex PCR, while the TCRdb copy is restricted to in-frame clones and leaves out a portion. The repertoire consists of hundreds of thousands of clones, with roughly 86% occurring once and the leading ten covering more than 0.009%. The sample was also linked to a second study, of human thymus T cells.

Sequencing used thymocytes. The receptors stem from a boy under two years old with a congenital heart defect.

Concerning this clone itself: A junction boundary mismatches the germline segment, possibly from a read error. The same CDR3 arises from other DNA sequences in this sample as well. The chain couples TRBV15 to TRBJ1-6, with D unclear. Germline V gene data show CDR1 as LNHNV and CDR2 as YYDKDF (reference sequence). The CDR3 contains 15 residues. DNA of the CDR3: TGCGCCACCAGCAGAGAATCGGTCCGATATTCACCCCTCCACTTT. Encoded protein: CATSRESVRYSPLHF.

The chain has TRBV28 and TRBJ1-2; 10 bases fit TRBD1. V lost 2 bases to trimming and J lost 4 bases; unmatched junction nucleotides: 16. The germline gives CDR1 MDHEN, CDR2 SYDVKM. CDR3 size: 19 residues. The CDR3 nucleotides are TGTGCCAGCAGTTTAGAGGGGGACAGGGGAGATGCTTCCATCTATGGCTACACCTTC. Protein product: CASSLEGDRGDASIYGYTF.

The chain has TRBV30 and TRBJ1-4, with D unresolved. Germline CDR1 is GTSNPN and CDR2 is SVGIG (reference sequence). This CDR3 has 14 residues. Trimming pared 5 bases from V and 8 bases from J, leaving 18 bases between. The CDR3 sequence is CAWLHRRVVEKLFF. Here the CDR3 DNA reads TGTGCCTGGCTCCACCGACGGGTCGTGGAAAAACTGTTTTTT.

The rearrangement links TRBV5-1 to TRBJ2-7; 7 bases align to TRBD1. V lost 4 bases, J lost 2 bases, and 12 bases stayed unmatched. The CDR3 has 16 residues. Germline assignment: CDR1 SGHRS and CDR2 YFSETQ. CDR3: CASSKHETGRAYEQYF. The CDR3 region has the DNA TGCGCCAGCAGCAAACACGAGACAGGGCGGGCCTACGAGCAGTACTTC.

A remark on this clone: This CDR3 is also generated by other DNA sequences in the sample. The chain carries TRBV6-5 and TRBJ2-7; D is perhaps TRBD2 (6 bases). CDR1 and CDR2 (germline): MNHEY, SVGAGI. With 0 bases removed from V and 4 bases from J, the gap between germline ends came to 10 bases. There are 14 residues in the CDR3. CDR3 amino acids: CASSYSRRGYEQYF. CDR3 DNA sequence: TGTGCCAGCAGTTACTCTCGGCGGGGATACGAGCAGTACTTC.

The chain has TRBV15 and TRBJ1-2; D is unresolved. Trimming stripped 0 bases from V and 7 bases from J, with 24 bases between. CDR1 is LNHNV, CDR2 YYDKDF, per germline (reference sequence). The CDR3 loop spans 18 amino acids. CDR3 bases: TGTGCCACCAGCAGAGAAGGGAAAGAACGGGATGTGGGGTTTGGCTACACCTTC. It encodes CATSREGKERDVGFGYTF.

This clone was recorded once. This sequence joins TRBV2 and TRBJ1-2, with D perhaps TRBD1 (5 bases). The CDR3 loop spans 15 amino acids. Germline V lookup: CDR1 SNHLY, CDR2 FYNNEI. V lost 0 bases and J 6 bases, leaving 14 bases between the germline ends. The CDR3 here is CASSEALGGDHGYTF. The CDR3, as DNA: TGTGCCAGCAGTGAAGCGCTAGGAGGGGACCATGGCTACACCTTC.

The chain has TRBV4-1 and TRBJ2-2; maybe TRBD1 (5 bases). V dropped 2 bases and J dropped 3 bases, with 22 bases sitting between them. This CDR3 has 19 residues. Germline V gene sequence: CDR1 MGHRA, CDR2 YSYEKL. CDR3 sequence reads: CASSQWIGHLHGYTGELFF. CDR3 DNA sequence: TGCGCCAGCAGCCAATGGATCGGACACCTTCATGGGTACACCGGGGAGCTGTTTTTT.

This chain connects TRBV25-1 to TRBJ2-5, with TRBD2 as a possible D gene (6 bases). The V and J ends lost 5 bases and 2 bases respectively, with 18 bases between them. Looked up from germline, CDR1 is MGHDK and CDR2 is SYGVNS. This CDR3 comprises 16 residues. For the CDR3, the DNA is TGTGCCAGCAGTACCCCCCGGGGGACTGATCAAGAGACCCAGTACTTC. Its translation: CASSTPRGTDQETQYF. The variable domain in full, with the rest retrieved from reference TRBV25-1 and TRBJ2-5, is EADIYQTPRYLVIGTGKKITLECSQTMGHDKMYWYQQDPGMELHLIHYSYGVNSTEKGDLSSESTVSRIRTEHFPLTLESARPSHTSQYLCASSTPRGTDQETQYFGPGTRLLVL.

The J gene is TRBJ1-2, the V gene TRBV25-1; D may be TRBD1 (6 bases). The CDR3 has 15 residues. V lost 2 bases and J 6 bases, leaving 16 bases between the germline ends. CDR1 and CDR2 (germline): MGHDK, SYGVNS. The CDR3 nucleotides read TGTGCCAGCAGTGAAGGGTGGGGGCCGCTTGATGGCTACACCTTC. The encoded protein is CASSEGWGPLDGYTF.

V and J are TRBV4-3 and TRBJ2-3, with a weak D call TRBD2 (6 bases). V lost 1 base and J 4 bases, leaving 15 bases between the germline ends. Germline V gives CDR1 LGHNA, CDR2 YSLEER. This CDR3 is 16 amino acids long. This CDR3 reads CASSQGAGMGSDTQYF. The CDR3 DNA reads TGCGCCAGCAGCCAAGGGGCGGGGATGGGGTCAGATACGCAGTATTTT.

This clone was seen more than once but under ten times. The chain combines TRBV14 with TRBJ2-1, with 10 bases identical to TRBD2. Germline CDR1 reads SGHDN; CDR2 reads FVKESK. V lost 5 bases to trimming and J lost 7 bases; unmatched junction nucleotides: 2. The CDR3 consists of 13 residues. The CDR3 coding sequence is TGTGCCAGCAGCTCGACTAGCGGGAATGAGCAGTTCTTC. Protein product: CASSSTSGNEQFF.

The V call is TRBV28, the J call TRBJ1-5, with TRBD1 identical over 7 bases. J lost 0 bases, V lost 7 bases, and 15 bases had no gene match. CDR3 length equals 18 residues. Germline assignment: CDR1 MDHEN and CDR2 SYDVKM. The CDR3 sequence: CASNLPRGHGYSNQPQHF. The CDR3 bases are TGTGCCAGCAACCTACCTAGGGGGCATGGGTATAGCAATCAGCCCCAGCATTTT.

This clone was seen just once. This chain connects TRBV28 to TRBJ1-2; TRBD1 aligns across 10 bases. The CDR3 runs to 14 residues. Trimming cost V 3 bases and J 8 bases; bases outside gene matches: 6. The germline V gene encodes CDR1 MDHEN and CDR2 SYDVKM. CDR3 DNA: TGTGCCAGCAGTTTTAGGGACAGGGGCCCAGGCTACACCTTC. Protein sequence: CASSFRDRGPGYTF.

CDR3 nucleotide sequence: TGTGCCAGCAGCTTAGAGCCGGGACAGGGGGTTAATGAGCAGTTCTTC. As protein: CASSLEPGQGVNEQFF. This chain uses TRBV7-9 with TRBJ2-1, with 11 positions matching TRBD1. V shed 1 base, J shed 7 bases, and the junction held 6 bases outside the gene matches. Germline V gene data show CDR1 as SEHNR and CDR2 as FQNEAQ (reference sequence). CDR3 length equals 16 residues.

As DNA, the CDR3 is TGTGCCAGCAGCTTACGAGCGAGCACAGATACGCAGTATTTT. Protein sequence: CASSLRASTDTQYF. The genes are TRBV11-2 and TRBJ2-3; D is ambiguous. Trimming cost V 2 bases and J 0 bases, with 6 bases left between them. The CDR3 loop spans 14 amino acids. The germline gives CDR1 SGHAT, CDR2 FQNNGV.

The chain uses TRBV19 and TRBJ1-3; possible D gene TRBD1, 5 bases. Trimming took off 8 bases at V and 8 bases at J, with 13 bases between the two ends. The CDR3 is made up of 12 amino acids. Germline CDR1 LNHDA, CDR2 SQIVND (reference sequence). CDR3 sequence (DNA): TGTGCCAGTCGGGTCAGGGTCGACACCATATATTTT. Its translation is CASRVRVDTIYF. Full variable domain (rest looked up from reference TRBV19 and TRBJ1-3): DGGITQSPKYLFRKEGQNVTLSCEQNLNHDAMYWYRQDPGQGLRLIYYSQIVNDFQKGDIAEGYSVSREKKESFPLTVTSAQKNPTAFYLCASRVRVDTIYFGEGSWLTVV.

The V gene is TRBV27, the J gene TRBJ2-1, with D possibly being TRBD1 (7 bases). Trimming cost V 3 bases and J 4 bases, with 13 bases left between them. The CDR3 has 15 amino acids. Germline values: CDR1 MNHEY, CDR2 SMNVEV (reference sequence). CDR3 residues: CASSFRGTEYNEQFF. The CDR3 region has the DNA TGTGCCAGCAGTTTCCGCGGGACAGAATACAATGAGCAGTTCTTC.

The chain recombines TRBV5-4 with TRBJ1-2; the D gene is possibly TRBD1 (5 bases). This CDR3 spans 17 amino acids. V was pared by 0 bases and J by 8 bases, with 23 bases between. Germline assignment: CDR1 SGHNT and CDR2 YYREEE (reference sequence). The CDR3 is CASSLVYQGRGVKGYTF. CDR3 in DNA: TGTGCCAGCAGCTTGGTATATCAGGGAAGGGGCGTCAAAGGCTACACCTTC.

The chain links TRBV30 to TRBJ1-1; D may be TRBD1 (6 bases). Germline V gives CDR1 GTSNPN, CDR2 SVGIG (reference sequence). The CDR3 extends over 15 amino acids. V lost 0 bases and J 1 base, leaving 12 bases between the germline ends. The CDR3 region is CAWSVQGRANTEAFF. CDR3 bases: TGTGCCTGGAGTGTACAGGGCAGGGCGAACACTGAAGCTTTCTTT.

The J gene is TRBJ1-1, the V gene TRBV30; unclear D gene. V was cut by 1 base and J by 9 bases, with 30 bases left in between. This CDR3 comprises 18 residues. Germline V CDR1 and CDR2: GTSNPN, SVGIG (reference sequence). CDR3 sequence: CAWSGVYCSHRGKLKAFF. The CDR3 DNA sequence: TGTGCCTGGAGTGGCGTCTACTGCTCACATCGGGGTAAGCTGAAAGCTTTCTTT.

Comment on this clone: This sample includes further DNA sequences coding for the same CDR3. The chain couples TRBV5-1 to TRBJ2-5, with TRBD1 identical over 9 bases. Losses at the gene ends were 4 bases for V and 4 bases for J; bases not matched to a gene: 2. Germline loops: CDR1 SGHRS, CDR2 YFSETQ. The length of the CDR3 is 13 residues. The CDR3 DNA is TGCGCCAGCAGCCCGGGACAGGGAGAGACCCAGTACTTC. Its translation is CASSPGQGETQYF.

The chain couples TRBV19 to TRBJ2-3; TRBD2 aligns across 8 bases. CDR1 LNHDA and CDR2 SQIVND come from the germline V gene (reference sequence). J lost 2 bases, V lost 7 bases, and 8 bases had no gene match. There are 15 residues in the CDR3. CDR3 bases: TGTGCCAGTACTGGCGGCGGGAGGTACACAGATACGCAGTATTTT. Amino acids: CASTGGGRYTDTQYF.

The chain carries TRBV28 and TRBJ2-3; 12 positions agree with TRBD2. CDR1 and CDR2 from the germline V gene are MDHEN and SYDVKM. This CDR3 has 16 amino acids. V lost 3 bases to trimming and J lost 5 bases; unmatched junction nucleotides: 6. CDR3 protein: CASSFLAGGPIDTQYF. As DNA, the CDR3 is TGTGCCAGCAGTTTTCTAGCGGGAGGGCCTATAGATACGCAGTATTTT.

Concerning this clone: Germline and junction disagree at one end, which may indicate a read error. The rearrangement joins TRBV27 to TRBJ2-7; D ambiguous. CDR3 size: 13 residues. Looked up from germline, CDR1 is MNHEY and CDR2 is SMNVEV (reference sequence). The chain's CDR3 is CASSPQISSEQYF. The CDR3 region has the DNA TGTGCCAGCAGTCCCCAGATTTCCTCCGAGCAGTACTTC.

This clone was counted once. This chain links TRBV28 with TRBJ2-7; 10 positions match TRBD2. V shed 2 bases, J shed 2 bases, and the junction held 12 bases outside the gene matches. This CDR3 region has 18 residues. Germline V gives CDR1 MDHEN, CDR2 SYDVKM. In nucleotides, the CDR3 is TGTGCCAGCAGTTTAAGAGGGCCTAGCGGGGGAGGCACCTACGAGCAGTACTTC. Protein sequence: CASSLRGPSGGGTYEQYF. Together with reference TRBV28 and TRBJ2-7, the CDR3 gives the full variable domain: DVKVTQSSRYLVKRTGEKVFLECVQDMDHENMFWYRQDPGLGLRLIYFSYDVKMKEKGDIPEGYSVSREKKERFSLILESASTNQTSMYLCASSLRGPSGGGTYEQYFGPGTRLTVT.

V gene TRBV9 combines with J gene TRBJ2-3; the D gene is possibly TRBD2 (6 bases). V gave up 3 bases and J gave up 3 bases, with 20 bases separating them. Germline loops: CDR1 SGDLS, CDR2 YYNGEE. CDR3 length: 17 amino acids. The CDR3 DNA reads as TGTGCCAGCAGCGCCTCATTACAGGAGGGGAGGACAGATACGCAGTATTTT. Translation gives CASSASLQEGRTDTQYF.

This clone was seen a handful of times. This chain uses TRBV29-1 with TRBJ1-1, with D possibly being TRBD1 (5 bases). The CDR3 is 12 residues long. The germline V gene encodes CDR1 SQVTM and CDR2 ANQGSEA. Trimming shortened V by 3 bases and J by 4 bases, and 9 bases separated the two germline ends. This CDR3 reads CSVDKGSTEAFF. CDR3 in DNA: TGCAGCGTTGATAAGGGGTCCACTGAAGCTTTCTTT.

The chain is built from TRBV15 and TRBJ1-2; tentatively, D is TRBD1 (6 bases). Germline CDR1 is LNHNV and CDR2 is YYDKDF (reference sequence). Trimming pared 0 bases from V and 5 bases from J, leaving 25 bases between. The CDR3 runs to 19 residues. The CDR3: CATSRDTPSAAGVWYGYTF. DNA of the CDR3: TGTGCCACCAGCAGAGATACCCCTTCCGCGGCAGGGGTTTGGTATGGCTACACCTTC.

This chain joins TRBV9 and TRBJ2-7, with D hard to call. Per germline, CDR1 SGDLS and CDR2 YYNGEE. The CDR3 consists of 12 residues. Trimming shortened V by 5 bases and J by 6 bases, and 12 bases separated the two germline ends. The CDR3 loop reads CASRESVSEQYF. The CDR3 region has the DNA TGTGCCAGCAGAGAGTCGGTCTCCGAGCAGTACTTC. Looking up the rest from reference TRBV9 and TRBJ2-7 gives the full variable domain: DSGVTQTPKHLITATGQRVTLRCSPRSGDLSVYWYQQSLDQGLQFLIQYYNGEERAKGNILERFSAQQFPDLHSELNLSSLELGDSALYFCASRESVSEQYFGPGTRLTVT.

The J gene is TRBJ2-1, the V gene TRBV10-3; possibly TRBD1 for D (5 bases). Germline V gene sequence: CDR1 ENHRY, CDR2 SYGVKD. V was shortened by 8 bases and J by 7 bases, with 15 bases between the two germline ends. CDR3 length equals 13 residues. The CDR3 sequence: CAIGTMTVNEQFF. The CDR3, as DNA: TGTGCCATCGGCACTATGACAGTTAATGAGCAGTTCTTC.

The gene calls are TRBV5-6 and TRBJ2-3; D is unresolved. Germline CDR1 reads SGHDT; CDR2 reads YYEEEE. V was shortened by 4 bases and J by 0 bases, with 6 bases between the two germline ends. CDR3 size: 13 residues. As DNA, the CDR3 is TGTGCCAGCAGCAGAACTAGCACAGATACGCAGTATTTT. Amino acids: CASSRTSTDTQYF.